This T cell receptor beta chain was sequenced for a study of long-term antiretroviral therapy in people with HIV. The CDR3 totals 12 residues. Germline assignment: CDR1 SGHRS and CDR2 YFSETQ. The V and J ends lost 2 bases and 8 bases respectively, with 8 bases between them. Study-wide results and limits: Clones showing expansion before ART dominated the repertoire at all time points.

Ahead of DNA extraction, samples held about 0.95-10 million cryopreserved PBMC each. A word on this clone: The antigen is unknown.

Version v3.0 of the immunoSEQ assay ran at survey level. Here immunoSEQ multiplex PCR was the method, and the copy in TCRdb shows in-frame clones only, minus some. The table shows about 22,000 clones, with more than 70% occurring only once. The receptor's source is a man between 60 and 75 years old with HIV. The specimen comprised unsorted PBMCs, sampled 1.3 years after starting antiretroviral therapy. The genes are TRBV5-1 and TRBJ2-1; no clear D gene. CDR3 coding DNA: TGCGCCAGCAGCTTCGTCCGACATGAGCAGTTCTTC. This codes for CASSFVRHEQFF. The full variable domain, its missing parts supplied by reference TRBV5-1 and TRBJ2-1, is KAGVTQTPRYLIKTRGQQVTLSCSPISGHRSVSWYQQTPGQGLQFLFEYFSETQRNKGNFPGRFSGRQFSNSRSEMNVSTLELGDSALYLCASSFVRHEQFFGPGTRLTVL.